The text below deals with one T cell receptor beta chain. Authors' analysis steps: Quantification of nucleated cells was approximated via reference gene primer amplification. The data were produced by immunoSEQ multiplex PCR, yet TCRdb's version contains in-frame clones alone and is incomplete. That table is the source of V, J and clone size, and D and trimming were worked out from the DNA. Of tens of thousands of clones listed, approximately 85% are singletons. This sample is part of a study of blood T cell repertoires in COVID-19. Source material: peripheral blood. This clonotype originated in a man between 65 and 85 years old with acute or convalescent COVID-19.

The CDR3 bases are TGTGCCTGGAGTGCCGGCCAGGGACTGGAGCAGTACTTC. It is translated as CAWSAGQGLEQYF. This chain uses TRBV30 with TRBJ2-7; possibly TRBD2 for D (6 bases). The length of the CDR3 is 13 residues. With 1 base removed from V and 7 bases from J, the gap between germline ends came to 14 bases. Per germline, CDR1 GTSNPN and CDR2 SVGIG (reference sequence).